The T cell receptor (beta chain) under discussion was sequenced for a study of cytomegalovirus exposure and HLA in healthy donors. Across the whole study: Findings of an earlier analysis included around 100 million unique TCR beta sequences from some 190 million T cells. Overall study results and limits: Earlier analysis looked at TCR beta V segments, and most were productive about 87% or about 30% of the time. Most observed TCR sequences were rare, whereas some public TCRs were detected in many donors.

Both 60 Vbeta primers and 13 Jbeta primers went into the PCR. The method was immunoSEQ multiplex PCR; TCRdb's version includes in-frame clones alone and lacks a portion of them. The sample carries under 150,000 clones, roughly 9.6% recorded once. Of note for this clone: Its cognate antigen is unknown.

The clonotype comes from a woman between 40 and 50 years old in good health and CMV-seropositive. Source material: PBMCs.

CDR3 residues: CASTQRGGTNEQFF. The CDR3 nucleotides read TGTGCCAGCACCCAGCGGGGGGGTACGAATGAGCAGTTCTTC. The J gene is TRBJ2-1, the V gene TRBV7-2; 10 bases map to TRBD2. CDR3 length: 14 amino acids. Germline V CDR1 and CDR2: SGHTA, FQGNSA. With 7 bases clipped from V and 7 bases from J, the junction kept 7 bases outside the gene matches.